The TCR beta chain under discussion was sequenced for a study of PD-1 blockade in classical Hodgkin lymphoma. Findings of the study overall: The CD4+ diversity rise by C4D1 was clearest in complete responders. Diminished baseline TCR diversity has been reported in newly diagnosed patients relative to healthy donors. It was among complete responders that baseline diversity resembled that of newly diagnosed patients.

In every patient, relapse followed autologous stem cell transplantation, while exposure to brentuximab vedotin differed. Germline CDR1 reads LGHNA; CDR2 reads YNFKEQ. This CDR3 contains 16 residues. The V segment lost 4 bases and the J segment 4 bases; nucleotides outside the gene matches: 10. Only in-frame clones appear in the TCRdb table, and some are missing; sequencing was by immunoSEQ multiplex PCR. The sample holds 95,000 to 100,000 clones, roughly 90% seen once. A word on this clone: The antigen remains undetermined.

The chain is built from TRBV4-2 and TRBJ2-1; 7 nucleotides line up with TRBD1. This TCR derives from a human donor with classical Hodgkin lymphoma. This specimen was peripheral blood mononuclear cells (PBMCs), taken before the second cycle of nivolumab. CDR3 sequence reads: CASSLIGGSIYNEQFF. In DNA, the CDR3 is TGTGCCAGCAGCCTTATAGGGGGCTCCATTTACAATGAGCAGTTCTTC.